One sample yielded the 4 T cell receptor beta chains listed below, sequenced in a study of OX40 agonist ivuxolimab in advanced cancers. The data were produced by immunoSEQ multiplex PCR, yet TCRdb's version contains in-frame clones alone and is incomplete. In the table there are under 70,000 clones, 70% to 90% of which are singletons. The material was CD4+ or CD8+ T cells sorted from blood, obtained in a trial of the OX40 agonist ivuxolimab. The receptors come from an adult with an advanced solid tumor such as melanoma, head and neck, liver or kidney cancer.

CDR3 amino acids: CASSPPLAAATDTQYF. As DNA, the CDR3 is TGTGCCAGCAGTCCTCCTCTAGCGGCAGCCACAGATACGCAGTATTTT. The chain employs TRBV2 and TRBJ2-3, with TRBD2 matching over 7 bases. From germline, CDR1 is SNHLY and CDR2 FYNNEI. The length of the CDR3 is 16 residues. V was pared by 5 bases and J by 2 bases, with 10 bases of the junction left unmatched.

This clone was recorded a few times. The CDR3 here is CASSLGVNTEAFF. In DNA form, the CDR3 reads TGCGCCAGCAGCTTGGGGGTGAACACTGAAGCTTTCTTT. V gene TRBV5-1 combines with J gene TRBJ1-1; D not certain. The CDR3 contains 13 residues. The V end lost 0 bases, the J end lost 0 bases, and 3 bases lay between the germline ends. Germline CDR1 is SGHRS and CDR2 is YFSETQ. The full variable domain, its missing parts supplied by reference TRBV5-1 and TRBJ1-1, is KAGVTQTPRYLIKTRGQQVTLSCSPISGHRSVSWYQQTPGQGLQFLFEYFSETQRNKGNFPGRFSGRQFSNSRSEMNVSTLELGDSALYLCASSLGVNTEAFFGQGTRLTVV.

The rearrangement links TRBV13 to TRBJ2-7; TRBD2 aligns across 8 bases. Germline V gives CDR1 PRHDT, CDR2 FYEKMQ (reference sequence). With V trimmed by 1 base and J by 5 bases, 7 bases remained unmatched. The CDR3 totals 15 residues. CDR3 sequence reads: CASSLEAGDFDEQYF. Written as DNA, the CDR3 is TGTGCCAGCAGCTTAGAAGCGGGAGATTTCGACGAGCAGTACTTC.

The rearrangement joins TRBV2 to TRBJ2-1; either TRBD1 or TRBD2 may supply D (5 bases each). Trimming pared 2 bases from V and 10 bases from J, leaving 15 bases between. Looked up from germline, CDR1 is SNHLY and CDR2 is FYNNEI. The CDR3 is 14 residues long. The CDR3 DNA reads TGTGCCAGCAGTGAATTAGAGCGGTACAGGGAGCAGTTCTTC. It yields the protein CASSELERYREQFF. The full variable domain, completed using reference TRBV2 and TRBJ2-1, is EPEVTQTPSHQVTQMGQEVILRCVPISNHLYFYWYRQILGQKVEFLVSFYNNEISEKSEIFDDQFSVERPDGSNFTLKIRSTKLEDSAMYFCASSELERYREQFFGPGTRLTVL.